This T cell receptor beta chain was observed in a study of cytomegalovirus exposure and HLA in healthy donors. The V and J ends lost 0 bases and 1 base respectively, with 18 bases between them. The length of the CDR3 is 18 residues. Germline-derived CDR1 and CDR2 are MGHRA and YSYEKL. Points from the study as a whole: Among TCR sequences, most were rare, though some public TCRs appeared in many donors.

Researchers ran the PCR with 60 Vbeta and 13 Jbeta primers. Assay used: immunoSEQ multiplex PCR; TCRdb lists only in-frame clones, some missing. The data hold fewer than 250,000 clones, with over 60% observed a single time. As regards this clone: No antigen is known for it.

The chain employs TRBV4-1 and TRBJ1-2; the D gene is possibly TRBD1 (5 bases). The sample consisted of PBMCs. This TCR derives from a man aged 25-40 years in good health and CMV-seropositive. Written as DNA, the CDR3 is TGCGCCAGCAGCCAAGATCAGTTCAGGGTGCGGGGTAACTATGGCTACACCTTC. It encodes CASSQDQFRVRGNYGYTF.